The 3 T cell receptor beta chains presented below share a single source sample, sequenced in a study of blood T cell repertoires in COVID-19. The table came from immunoSEQ multiplex PCR; TCRdb's copy has only in-frame clones and leaves some out. Of under 300,000 clones in the sample, around 86% were seen once. The sequenced sample consisted of peripheral blood. These TCRs come from an elderly man with acute or convalescent COVID-19.

The V call is TRBV10-2, the J call TRBJ1-1; the D is unclear. Trimming took 0 bases from V and 6 from J, leaving 8 bases between them. The V gene's germline CDR1 is WSHSY and CDR2 SAAADI. This CDR3 has 13 residues. As DNA, the CDR3 is TGCGCCAGCAGTGAGTCAACAGTAGCTGAAGCTTTCTTT. It yields the protein CASSESTVAEAFF.

The chain combines TRBV7-6 with TRBJ2-6; D gene uncertain. The CDR3 consists of 15 residues. The germline V gene encodes CDR1 SGHVS and CDR2 FNYEAQ. V lost 9 bases to trimming and J lost 0 bases, with 12 bases between them. The CDR3: CASGDPYSGANVLTF. DNA of the CDR3: TGTGCCAGTGGAGACCCGTACTCTGGGGCCAACGTCCTGACTTTC.

The CDR3 reads CASAPTGEYNSPLHF. CDR3 bases: TGTGCCAGCGCTCCGACAGGGGAGTATAATTCACCCCTCCACTTT. The J gene is TRBJ1-6, the V gene TRBV28, with 8 bases that match TRBD1. Germline CDR1 reads MDHEN; CDR2 reads SYDVKM. The trim removed 8 bases at V and 4 bases at J, leaving 7 bases unmatched. This CDR3 contains 15 residues.